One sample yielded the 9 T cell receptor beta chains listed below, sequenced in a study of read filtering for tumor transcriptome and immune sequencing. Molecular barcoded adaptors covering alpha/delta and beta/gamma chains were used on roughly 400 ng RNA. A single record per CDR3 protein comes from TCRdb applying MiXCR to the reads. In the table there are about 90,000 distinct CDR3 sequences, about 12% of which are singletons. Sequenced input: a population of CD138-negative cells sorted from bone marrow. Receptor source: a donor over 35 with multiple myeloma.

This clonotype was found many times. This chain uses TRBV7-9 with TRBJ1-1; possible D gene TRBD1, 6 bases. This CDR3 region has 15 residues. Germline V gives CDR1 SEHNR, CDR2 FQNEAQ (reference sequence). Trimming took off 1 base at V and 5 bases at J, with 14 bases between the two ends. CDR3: CASSLELGQPTEAFF. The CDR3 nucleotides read TGTGCCAGCAGCTTAGAGTTAGGACAGCCGACTGAAGCTTTCTTT. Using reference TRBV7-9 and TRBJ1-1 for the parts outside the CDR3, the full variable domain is DTGVSQNPRHKITKRGQNVTFRCDPISEHNRLYWYRQTLGQGPEFLTYFQNEAQLEKSRLLSDRFSAERPKGSFSTLEIQRTEQGDSAMYLCASSLELGQPTEAFFGQGTRLTVV.

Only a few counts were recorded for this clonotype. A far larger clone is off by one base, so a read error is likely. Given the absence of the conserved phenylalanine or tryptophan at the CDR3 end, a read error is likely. CDR3 loop: CASSLASSYNEQFL. The CDR3 DNA reads as TGTGCCAGCAGCTTAGCTAGCTCCTACAATGAGCAGTTCCTC. This chain links TRBV7-8 with TRBJ2-1; D uncertain. Germline V gene sequence: CDR1 SGHVS, CDR2 FQNEAQ. Trimming shortened V by 0 bases and J by 0 bases, and 3 bases separated the two germline ends. This CDR3 is 14 amino acids long.

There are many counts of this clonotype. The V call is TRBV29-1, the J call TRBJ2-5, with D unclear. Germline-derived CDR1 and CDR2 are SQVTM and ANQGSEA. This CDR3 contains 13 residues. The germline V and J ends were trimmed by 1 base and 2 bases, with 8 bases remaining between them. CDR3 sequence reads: CSVEVQSQETQYF. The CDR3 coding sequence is TGCAGCGTTGAAGTTCAGAGTCAAGAGACCCAGTACTTC.

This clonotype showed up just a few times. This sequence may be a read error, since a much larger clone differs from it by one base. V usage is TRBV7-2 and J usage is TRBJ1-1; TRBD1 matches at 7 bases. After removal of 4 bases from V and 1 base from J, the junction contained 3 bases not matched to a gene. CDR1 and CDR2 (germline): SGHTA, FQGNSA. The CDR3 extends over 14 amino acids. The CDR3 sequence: CASSSRDRNTEAFF. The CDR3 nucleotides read TGTGCCAGCAGCTCCCGGGACAGGAACACTGAAGCTTTCTTT.

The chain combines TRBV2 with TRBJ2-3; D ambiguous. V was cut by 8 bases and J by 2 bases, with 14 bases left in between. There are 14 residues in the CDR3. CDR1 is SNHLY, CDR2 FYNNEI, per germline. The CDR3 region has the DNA TGTGCCAGCCTGGCTGGGCTTATCACAGATACGCAGTATTTT. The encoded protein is CASLAGLITDTQYF.

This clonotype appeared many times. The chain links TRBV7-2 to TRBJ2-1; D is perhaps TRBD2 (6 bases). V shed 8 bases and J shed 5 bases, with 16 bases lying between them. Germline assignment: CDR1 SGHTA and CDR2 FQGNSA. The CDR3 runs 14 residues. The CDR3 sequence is CASRRGGGDNEQFF. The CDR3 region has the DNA TGTGCCAGCCGCCGGGGAGGCGGCGACAATGAGCAGTTCTTC.

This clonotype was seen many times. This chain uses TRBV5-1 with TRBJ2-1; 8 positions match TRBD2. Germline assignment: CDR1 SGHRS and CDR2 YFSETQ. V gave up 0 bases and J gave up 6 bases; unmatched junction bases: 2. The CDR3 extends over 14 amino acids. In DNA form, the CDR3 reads TGCGCCAGCAGCTTGGGACTAGCGCCCAATGAGCAGTTCTTC. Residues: CASSLGLAPNEQFF.

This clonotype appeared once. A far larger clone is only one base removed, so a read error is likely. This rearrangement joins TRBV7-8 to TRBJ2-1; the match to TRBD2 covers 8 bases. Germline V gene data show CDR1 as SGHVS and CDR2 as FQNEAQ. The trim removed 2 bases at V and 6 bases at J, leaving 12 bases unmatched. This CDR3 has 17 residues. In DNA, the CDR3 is TGTGCCAGCAGCTTAACGGCGAGCGGGGGATTGAGCAATGAGCAGTTCTTC. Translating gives CASSLTASGGLSNEQFF.

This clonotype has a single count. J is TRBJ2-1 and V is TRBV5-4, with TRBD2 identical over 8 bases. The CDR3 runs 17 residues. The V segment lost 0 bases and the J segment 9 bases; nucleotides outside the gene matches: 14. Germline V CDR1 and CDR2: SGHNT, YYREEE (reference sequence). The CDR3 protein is CASSLDGTSATISEQFF. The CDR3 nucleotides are TGTGCCAGCAGCTTGGACGGGACTAGTGCGACCATAAGTGAGCAGTTCTTC.